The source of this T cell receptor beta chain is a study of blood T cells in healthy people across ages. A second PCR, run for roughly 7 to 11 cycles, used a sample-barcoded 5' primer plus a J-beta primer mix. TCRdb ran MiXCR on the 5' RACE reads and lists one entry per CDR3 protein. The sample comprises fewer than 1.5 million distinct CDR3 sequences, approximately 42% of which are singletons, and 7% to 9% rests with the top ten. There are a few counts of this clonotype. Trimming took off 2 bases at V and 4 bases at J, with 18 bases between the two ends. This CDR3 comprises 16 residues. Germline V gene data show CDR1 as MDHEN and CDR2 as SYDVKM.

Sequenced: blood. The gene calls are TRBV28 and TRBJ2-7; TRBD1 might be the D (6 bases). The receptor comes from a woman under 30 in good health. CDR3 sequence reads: CASSLKPSQGLYEQYF. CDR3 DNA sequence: TGTGCCAGCAGTTTAAAACCTTCACAGGGCCTGTACGAGCAGTACTTC.